These 15 T cell receptor beta chains were all obtained from the same sample, sequenced in a study of T cell responses to AZD1222 COVID-19 vaccine (dated by TCRdb to the early 2020s). The library was generated by the immunoSEQ multiplex PCR assay. In its TCRdb copy, this immuneACCESS table keeps in-frame sequences only and misses some clones. Where compared with another copy, unresolved V genes explain less than half of these, and the others have no known cause. In this sample the table shows about 50,000 clones, about 90% of which occur a single time. Of the sample, approximately 15% falls within the top ten clones. The label giving this sample's time point can be read as: baseline before first vaccination. The specimen was peripheral blood, collected on day 0 of AZD1222 vaccination. The receptors derive from an adult in good health.

The chain combines TRBV5-8 with TRBJ2-1, with a possible D match to TRBD1 (5 bases). Germline V gene data show CDR1 as SGHTS and CDR2 as YDEGEE. Trimming pared 3 bases from V and 8 bases from J, leaving 15 bases between. This CDR3 is built from 14 residues. Here the CDR3 DNA reads TGTGCCAGCAGCTCCTTAAAGGGCAGGGATGAGCAGTTCTTC. Translation gives CASSSLKGRDEQFF.

The chain employs TRBV5-1 and TRBJ1-2; possible D gene TRBD1, 5 bases. Germline V lookup: CDR1 SGHRS, CDR2 YFSETQ. V was pared by 0 bases and J by 0 bases, with 9 bases between. The CDR3 consists of 15 residues. This chain's CDR3 is CASSLEGRANYGYTF. CDR3 in DNA: TGCGCCAGCAGCTTGGAGGGGAGAGCTAACTATGGCTACACCTTC.

This clone was counted a single time. The gene calls are TRBV30 and TRBJ2-1; no reliable D call. This CDR3 has 12 amino acids. CDR1 is GTSNPN, CDR2 SVGIG, per germline (reference sequence). Trimming pared 0 bases from V and 7 bases from J, leaving 7 bases between. CDR3 sequence reads: CAWSVDRNEQFF. The CDR3 DNA reads as TGTGCCTGGAGTGTAGACCGGAATGAGCAGTTCTTC.

This rearrangement joins TRBV5-1 to TRBJ1-1, with 8 nucleotides matching TRBD1. The CDR3 is made up of 15 amino acids. V trimming: 3 bases; J trimming: 0 bases; junction bases outside the gene matches: 4. Germline V gene sequence: CDR1 SGHRS, CDR2 YFSETQ. CDR3 loop: CASSWTTGVNTEAFF. Here the CDR3 DNA reads TGCGCCAGCAGCTGGACGACAGGGGTGAACACTGAAGCTTTCTTT.

The chain couples TRBV29-1 to TRBJ1-4, with 7 bases fitting TRBD1. J was trimmed by 8 bases and V by 1 base; bases with no gene match: 7. This CDR3 is 14 amino acids long. Germline lookup yields CDR1 SQVTM and CDR2 ANQGSEA. This CDR3 is CSVEGRQGGEKLFF. Written as DNA, the CDR3 is TGCAGCGTTGAAGGCCGACAGGGAGGGGAAAAACTGTTTTTT.

The V call is TRBV6-2 or TRBV6-3, the J call TRBJ2-2, with 9 bases identical to TRBD2. Trimming cost V 4 bases and J 1 base; bases outside gene matches: 1. This CDR3 contains 15 residues. CDR1 and CDR2 from the germline V gene are MNHEY and SVGEGT. CDR3: CASSSLAGNTGELFF. The CDR3, as DNA: TGTGCCAGCAGTTCACTAGCGGGGAACACCGGGGAGCTGTTTTTT.

This clone was detected a few times. V is TRBV7-8 and J is TRBJ1-2; 7 nucleotides align to TRBD1. CDR1 and CDR2 (germline): SGHVS, FQNEAQ. V trimming: 0 bases; J trimming: 4 bases; junction bases outside the gene matches: 8. The CDR3 covers 16 residues. CDR3 in amino acids: CASSLAGGGGGYGYTF. CDR3 in DNA: TGTGCCAGCAGCTTAGCCGGAGGGGGCGGAGGCTATGGCTACACCTTC.

This rearrangement joins TRBV27 to TRBJ1-1; D may be TRBD1 (5 bases). The CDR3 totals 18 residues. V was pared by 8 bases and J by 4 bases, with 29 bases between. The germline V gene has CDR1 MNHEY and CDR2 SMNVEV (reference sequence). The CDR3 region is CASLNSGLGSRGSTEAFF. DNA for the CDR3: TGTGCCAGCCTTAACTCAGGGCTTGGTTCGAGAGGATCCACTGAAGCTTTCTTT.

The chain is built from TRBV9 and TRBJ1-1; D is possibly TRBD1 (6 bases). The V and J ends lost 4 bases and 5 bases respectively, with 12 bases between them. The CDR3 covers 13 residues. Germline CDR1 is SGDLS and CDR2 is YYNGEE. This CDR3 is CASSLKGGTEAFF. For the CDR3, the DNA is TGTGCCAGCAGCCTCAAAGGGGGGACTGAAGCTTTCTTT.

This chain connects TRBV19 to TRBJ2-5; possible D gene TRBD2, 5 bases. Germline CDR1 and CDR2: LNHDA and SQIVND (reference sequence). Trimming shortened V by 6 bases and J by 5 bases, and 16 bases separated the two germline ends. The CDR3 is made up of 14 amino acids. CDR3 loop: CASSSGRPSETQYF. DNA for the CDR3: TGTGCCAGTAGCAGCGGACGTCCGTCGGAGACCCAGTACTTC.

The CDR3 coding sequence is TGTGCCACCAGCAGAGATCGGCGCAGGGAGACCCAGTACTTC. Amino acids: CATSRDRRRETQYF. The chain links TRBV15 to TRBJ2-5; no definite D call. Germline CDR1 is LNHNV and CDR2 is YYDKDF (reference sequence). V gave up 0 bases and J gave up 5 bases, with 10 bases separating them. The CDR3 runs to 14 residues.

The V gene is TRBV13, the J gene TRBJ2-2; no clear D. V lost 1 base, J lost 7 bases, and 4 bases lay in between. The CDR3 sequence is 12 residues long. Germline V gene sequence: CDR1 PRHDT, CDR2 FYEKMQ (reference sequence). The CDR3 loop reads CASSLVDGELFF. CDR3 in DNA: TGTGCCAGCAGCTTAGTTGACGGGGAGCTGTTTTTT.

V is TRBV6-5 and J is TRBJ1-5; D not certain. CDR1 and CDR2 from the germline V gene are MNHEY and SVGAGI. Trimming pared 5 bases from V and 10 bases from J, leaving 15 bases between. This CDR3 is 13 amino acids long. The CDR3: CASSLSYSDPQHF. The CDR3 DNA reads TGTGCCAGCAGTCTTTCCTATTCAGACCCCCAGCATTTT.

The rearrangement uses TRBV6-5 and TRBJ2-1, with D tentatively TRBD1 or TRBD2 (5 bases each). The CDR3 consists of 14 residues. The germline V gene has CDR1 MNHEY and CDR2 SVGAGI. Trimming removed 4 bases at V and 6 bases at J, with 13 bases between. CDR3 nucleotides: TGTGCCAGCAGTTCCTCCGGGGCCTTCAATGAGCAGTTCTTC. As protein: CASSSSGAFNEQFF.

The rearrangement joins TRBV11-2 to TRBJ2-7; D unclear. CDR3 length: 15 amino acids. From germline, CDR1 is SGHAT and CDR2 FQNNGV. V gave up 0 bases and J gave up 0 bases, with 9 bases separating them. The CDR3: CASSLEGYGSYEQYF. CDR3 sequence (DNA): TGTGCCAGCAGCTTAGAGGGCTATGGCTCCTACGAGCAGTACTTC. Together with reference TRBV11-2 and TRBJ2-7, the CDR3 gives the full variable domain: EAGVAQSPRYKIIEKRQSVAFWCNPISGHATLYWYQQILGQGPKLLIQFQNNGVVDDSQLPKDRFSAERLKGVDSTLKIQPAKLEDSAVYLCASSLEGYGSYEQYFGPGTRLTVT.